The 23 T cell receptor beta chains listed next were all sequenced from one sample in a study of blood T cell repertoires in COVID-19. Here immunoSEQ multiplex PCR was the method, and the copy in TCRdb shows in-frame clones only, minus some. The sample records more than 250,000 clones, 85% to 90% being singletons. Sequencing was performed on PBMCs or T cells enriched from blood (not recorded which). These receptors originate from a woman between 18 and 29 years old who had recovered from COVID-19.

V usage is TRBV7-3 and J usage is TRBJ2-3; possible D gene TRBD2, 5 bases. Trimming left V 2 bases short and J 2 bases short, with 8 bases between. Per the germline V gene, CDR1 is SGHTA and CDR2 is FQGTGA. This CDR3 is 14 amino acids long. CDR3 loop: CASSLAGITDTQYF. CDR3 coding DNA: TGTGCCAGCAGCTTAGCGGGTATCACAGATACGCAGTATTTT.

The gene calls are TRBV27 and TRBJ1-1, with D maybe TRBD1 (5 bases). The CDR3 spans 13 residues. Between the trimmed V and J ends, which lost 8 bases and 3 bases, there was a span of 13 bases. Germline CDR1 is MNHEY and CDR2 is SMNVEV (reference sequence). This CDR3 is CASQKRGYTEAFF. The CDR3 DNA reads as TGTGCCAGCCAGAAGCGGGGGTACACTGAAGCTTTCTTT.

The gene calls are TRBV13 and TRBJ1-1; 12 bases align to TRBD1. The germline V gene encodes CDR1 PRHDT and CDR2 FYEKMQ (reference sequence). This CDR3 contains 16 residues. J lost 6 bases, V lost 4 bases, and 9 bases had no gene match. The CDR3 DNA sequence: TGTGCCAGCAGCTCGGGGACAGGGGGCGGAATTGCTGAAGCTTTCTTT. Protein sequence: CASSSGTGGGIAEAFF.

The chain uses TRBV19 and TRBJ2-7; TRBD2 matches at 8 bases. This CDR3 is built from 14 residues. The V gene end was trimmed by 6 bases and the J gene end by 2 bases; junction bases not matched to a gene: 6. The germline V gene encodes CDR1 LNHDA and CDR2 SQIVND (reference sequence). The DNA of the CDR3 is TGTGCCAGTAGCCTACAGGGACTAGCCTACGAGCAGTACTTC. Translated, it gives CASSLQGLAYEQYF. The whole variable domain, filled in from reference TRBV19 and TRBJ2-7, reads DGGITQSPKYLFRKEGQNVTLSCEQNLNHDAMYWYRQDPGQGLRLIYYSQIVNDFQKGDIAEGYSVSREKKESFPLTVTSAQKNPTAFYLCASSLQGLAYEQYFGPGTRLTVT.

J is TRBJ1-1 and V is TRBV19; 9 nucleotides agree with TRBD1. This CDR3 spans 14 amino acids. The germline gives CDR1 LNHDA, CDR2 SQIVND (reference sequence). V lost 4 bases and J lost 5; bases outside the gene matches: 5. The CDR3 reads CASSRTGVYTEAFF. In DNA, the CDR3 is TGTGCCAGTAGTAGGACAGGGGTGTATACTGAAGCTTTCTTT.

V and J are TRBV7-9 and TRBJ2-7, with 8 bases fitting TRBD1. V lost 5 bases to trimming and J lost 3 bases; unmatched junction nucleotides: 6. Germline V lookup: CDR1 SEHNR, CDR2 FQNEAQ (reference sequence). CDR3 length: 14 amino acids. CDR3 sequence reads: CASSPRTGHYEQYF. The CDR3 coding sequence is TGTGCCAGCAGCCCCCGGACAGGGCACTACGAGCAGTACTTC.

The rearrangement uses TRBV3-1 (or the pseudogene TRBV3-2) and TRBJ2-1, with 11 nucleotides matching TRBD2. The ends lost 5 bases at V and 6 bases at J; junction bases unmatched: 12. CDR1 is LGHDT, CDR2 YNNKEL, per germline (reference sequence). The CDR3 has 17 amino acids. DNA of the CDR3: TGTGCCAGCAGCTTCATAGCGGGGGGGCCCCGGTTCAATGAGCAGTTCTTC. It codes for CASSFIAGGPRFNEQFF.

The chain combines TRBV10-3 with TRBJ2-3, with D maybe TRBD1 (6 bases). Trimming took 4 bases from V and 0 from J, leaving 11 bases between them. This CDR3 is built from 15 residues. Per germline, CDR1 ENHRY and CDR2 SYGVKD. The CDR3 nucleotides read TGTGCCATCAGTGTCCGGGACACTAGCACAGATACGCAGTATTTT. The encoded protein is CAISVRDTSTDTQYF.

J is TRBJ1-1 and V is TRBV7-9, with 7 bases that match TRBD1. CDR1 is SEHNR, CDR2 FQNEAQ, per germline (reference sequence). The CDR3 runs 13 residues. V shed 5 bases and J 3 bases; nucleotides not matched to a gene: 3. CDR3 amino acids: CASSQQGDTEAFF. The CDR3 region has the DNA TGTGCCAGCAGCCAGCAGGGGGACACTGAAGCTTTCTTT.

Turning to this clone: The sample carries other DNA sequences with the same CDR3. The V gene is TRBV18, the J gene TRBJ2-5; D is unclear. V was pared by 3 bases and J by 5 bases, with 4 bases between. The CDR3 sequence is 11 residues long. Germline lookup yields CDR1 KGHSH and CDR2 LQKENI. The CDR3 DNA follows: TGTGCCAGCTCACCTGAGGAGACCCAGTACTTC. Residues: CASSPEETQYF.

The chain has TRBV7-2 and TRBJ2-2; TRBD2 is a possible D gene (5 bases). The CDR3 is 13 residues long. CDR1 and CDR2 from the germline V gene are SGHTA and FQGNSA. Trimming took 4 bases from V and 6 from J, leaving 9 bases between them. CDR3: CASSSMRAGELFF. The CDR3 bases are TGTGCCAGCAGCTCCATGCGGGCCGGGGAGCTGTTTTTT. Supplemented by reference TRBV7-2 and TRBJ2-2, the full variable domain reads GAGVSQSPSNKVTEKGKDVELRCDPISGHTALYWYRQSLGQGLEFLIYFQGNSAPDKSGLPSDRFSAERTGGSVSTLTIQRTQQEDSAVYLCASSSMRAGELFFGEGSRLTVL.

CDR3 residues: CASSEATEGQPQHF. The CDR3 coding sequence is TGTGCCAGCAGTGAAGCAACAGAAGGTCAGCCCCAGCATTTT. The chain has TRBV2 and TRBJ1-5, with D unresolved. The V end lost 0 bases, the J end lost 6 bases, and 9 bases lay between the germline ends. CDR1 and CDR2 from the germline V gene are SNHLY and FYNNEI. The CDR3 is made up of 14 amino acids.

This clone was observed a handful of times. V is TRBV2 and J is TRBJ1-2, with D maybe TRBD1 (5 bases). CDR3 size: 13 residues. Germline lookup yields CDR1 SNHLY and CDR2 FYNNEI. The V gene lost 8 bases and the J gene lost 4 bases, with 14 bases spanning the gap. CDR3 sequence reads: CASLQTVTYGYTF. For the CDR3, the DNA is TGTGCCAGCCTACAGACAGTCACCTATGGCTACACCTTC.

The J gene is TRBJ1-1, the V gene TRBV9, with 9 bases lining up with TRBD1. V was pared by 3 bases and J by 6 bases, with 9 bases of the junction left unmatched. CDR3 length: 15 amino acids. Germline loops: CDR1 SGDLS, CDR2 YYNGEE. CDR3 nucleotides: TGTGCCAGCAGCGGAGGACAGGGGATAGGGGCTGAAGCTTTCTTT. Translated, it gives CASSGGQGIGAEAFF.

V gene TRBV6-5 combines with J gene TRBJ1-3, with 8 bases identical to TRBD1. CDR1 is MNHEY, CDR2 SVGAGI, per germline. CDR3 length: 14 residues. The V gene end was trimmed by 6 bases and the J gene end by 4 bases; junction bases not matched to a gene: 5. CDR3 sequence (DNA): TGTGCCAGCAGACCAGGGGGCTACGGAAACACCATATATTTT. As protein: CASRPGGYGNTIYF.

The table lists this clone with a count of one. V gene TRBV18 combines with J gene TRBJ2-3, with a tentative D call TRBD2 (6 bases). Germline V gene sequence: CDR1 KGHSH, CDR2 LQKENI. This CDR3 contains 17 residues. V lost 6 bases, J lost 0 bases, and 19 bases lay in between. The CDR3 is CASSLSGGPSSTDTQYF. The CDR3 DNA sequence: TGTGCCAGCTCCCTATCCGGGGGACCTTCTAGCACAGATACGCAGTATTTT.

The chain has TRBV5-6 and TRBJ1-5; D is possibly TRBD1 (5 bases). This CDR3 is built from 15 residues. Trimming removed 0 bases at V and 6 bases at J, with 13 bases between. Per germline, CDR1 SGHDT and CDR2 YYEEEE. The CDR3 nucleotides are TGTGCCAGCAGCTTGGCCGAGTTAGGGGCTCAGCCCCAGCATTTT. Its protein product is CASSLAELGAQPQHF.

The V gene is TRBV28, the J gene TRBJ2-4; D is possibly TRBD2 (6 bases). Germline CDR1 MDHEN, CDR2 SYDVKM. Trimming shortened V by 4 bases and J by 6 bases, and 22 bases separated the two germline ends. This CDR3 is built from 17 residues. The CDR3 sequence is CASSSTPRDGGSNIQYF. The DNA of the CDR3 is TGTGCCAGCAGTTCTACCCCTCGGGACGGGGGATCAAACATTCAGTACTTC.

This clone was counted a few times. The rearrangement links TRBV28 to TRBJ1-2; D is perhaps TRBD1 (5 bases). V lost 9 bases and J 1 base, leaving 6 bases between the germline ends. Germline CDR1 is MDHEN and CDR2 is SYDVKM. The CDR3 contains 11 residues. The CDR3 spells CASQGNYGYTF. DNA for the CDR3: TGTGCCAGTCAGGGTAACTATGGCTACACCTTC.

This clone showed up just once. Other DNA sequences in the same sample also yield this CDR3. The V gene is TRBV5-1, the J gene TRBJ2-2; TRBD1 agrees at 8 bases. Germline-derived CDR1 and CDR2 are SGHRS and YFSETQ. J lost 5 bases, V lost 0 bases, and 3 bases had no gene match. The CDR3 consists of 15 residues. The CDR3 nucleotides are TGCGCCAGCAGCTTGGGGACAGGGAGGACCGGGGAGCTGTTTTTT. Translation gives CASSLGTGRTGELFF.

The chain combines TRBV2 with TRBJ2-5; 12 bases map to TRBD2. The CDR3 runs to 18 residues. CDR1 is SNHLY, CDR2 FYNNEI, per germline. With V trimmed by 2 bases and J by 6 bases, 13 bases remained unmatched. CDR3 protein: CASSERASGRALGKTQYF. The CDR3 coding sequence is TGTGCCAGCAGTGAACGGGCTAGCGGGAGGGCCCTCGGGAAGACCCAGTACTTC. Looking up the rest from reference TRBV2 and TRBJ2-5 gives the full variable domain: EPEVTQTPSHQVTQMGQEVILRCVPISNHLYFYWYRQILGQKVEFLVSFYNNEISEKSEIFDDQFSVERPDGSNFTLKIRSTKLEDSAMYFCASSERASGRALGKTQYFGPGTRLLVL.

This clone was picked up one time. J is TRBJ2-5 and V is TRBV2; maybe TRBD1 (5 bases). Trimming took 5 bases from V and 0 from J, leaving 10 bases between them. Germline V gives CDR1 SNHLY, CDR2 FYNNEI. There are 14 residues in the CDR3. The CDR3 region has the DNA TGTGCCAGCAGTTCGCAGGGAAACCAAGAGACCCAGTACTTC. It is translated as CASSSQGNQETQYF.

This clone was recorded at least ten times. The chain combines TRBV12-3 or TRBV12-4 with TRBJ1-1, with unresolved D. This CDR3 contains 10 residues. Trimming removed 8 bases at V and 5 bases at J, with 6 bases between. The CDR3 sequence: CASAVTEAFF. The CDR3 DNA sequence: TGTGCCAGCGCGGTGACTGAAGCTTTCTTT.